These 31 T cell receptor beta chains share one sample of origin, sequenced in a study of T-cell reconstitution after alpha-beta-depleted transplantation in children (dated by TCRdb to about 2016). Library construction relied on PCR. The instrument given in TCRdb is Illumina HiSeq 2500. TCR libraries were prepared with molecular barcoding, using unique molecular identifiers to normalize TCRbeta repertoire quantification. TCRdb handled the public reads itself, with Q25 trimming in fastp and clone calling in MiXCR, and kept productive beta chains. Entries are consolidated by CDR3 protein sequence, retaining the most common genes and DNA. The sample includes fewer than 120,000 distinct CDR3 sequences, with under 13% observed a single time. About 7.3% of the sample is held by the ten biggest clonotypes. The specimen was PBMCs from the stem cell graft donor, collected from the stem cell graft. The source is a human donor who donated a stem cell graft to a child with acute lymphoblastic leukemia.

The CDR3 region is CASSFLAGTGRIGEKLFF. The CDR3 region has the DNA TGTGCCAGCAGTTTTCTTGCCGGGACGGGGCGGATAGGTGAAAAACTGTTTTTT. The rearrangement joins TRBV12-3 or TRBV12-4 to TRBJ1-4; D possibly corresponds to TRBD1 (5 bases). The CDR3 extends over 18 amino acids. V lost 3 bases, J lost 7 bases, and 24 bases lay in between.

This clonotype showed up many times. The chain recombines TRBV6-2 or TRBV6-3 with TRBJ2-7, with 10 bases matching TRBD2. The ends lost 8 bases at V and 3 bases at J; junction bases unmatched: 7. CDR1 and CDR2 from the germline V gene are MNHEY and SVGEGT. CDR3 length: 14 residues. The CDR3 reads CASLRTSGFYEQYF. In DNA form, the CDR3 reads TGTGCCAGCCTTCGGACTAGCGGATTCTACGAGCAGTACTTC.

In its sample, this clonotype was seen many times. J is TRBJ2-1 and V is TRBV20-1; 10 bases are a match to TRBD2. Germline values: CDR1 DFQATT, CDR2 SNEGSKA (reference sequence). With 3 bases clipped from V and 4 bases from J, the junction kept 6 bases outside the gene matches. The CDR3 totals 15 residues. DNA for the CDR3: TGCAGTGCTAGCAGCGGGAGGGTGAGGTACAATGAGCAGTTCTTC. This codes for CSASSGRVRYNEQFF.

This clonotype appeared many times. J is TRBJ1-5 and V is TRBV15, with 9 bases that match TRBD1. CDR1 is LNHNV and CDR2 is YYDKDF in the germline V gene (reference sequence). Germline trimming cut 8 bases from V and 1 base from J; bases unmatched to any gene: 12. This CDR3 comprises 17 residues. The CDR3 region is CATHSGTGLRSNQPQHF. The CDR3 region has the DNA TGTGCCACCCATTCCGGGACAGGGCTACGCAGCAATCAGCCCCAGCATTTT.

This clonotype was detected many times. The rearrangement links TRBV7-2 to TRBJ1-5; D is undetermined. This CDR3 spans 15 amino acids. Germline V gene sequence: CDR1 SGHTA, CDR2 FQGNSA. V lost 0 bases, J lost 1 base, and 7 bases lay in between. CDR3 protein: CASSLARGSNQPQHF. The CDR3 DNA follows: TGTGCCAGCAGCTTAGCCCGTGGGAGCAATCAGCCCCAGCATTTT. Combining the CDR3 with reference TRBV7-2 and TRBJ1-5 gives the whole variable domain GAGVSQSPSNKVTEKGKDVELRCDPISGHTALYWYRQSLGQGLEFLIYFQGNSAPDKSGLPSDRFSAERTGGSVSTLTIQRTQQEDSAVYLCASSLARGSNQPQHFGDGTRLSIL.

There are many counts of this clonotype. The V and J genes are TRBV5-1 and TRBJ1-1, with D tentatively TRBD1 (5 bases). The germline gives CDR1 SGHRS, CDR2 YFSETQ. Between the trimmed V and J ends, which lost 5 bases and 1 base, there was a span of 9 bases. The length of the CDR3 is 13 residues. The CDR3 loop is CASRPGKNTEAFF. CDR3 sequence (DNA): TGCGCCAGCAGACCAGGGAAGAACACTGAAGCTTTCTTT.

This clonotype has a count of ten or more. The J gene is TRBJ2-7, the V gene TRBV29-1; D uncertain. The germline V gene has CDR1 SQVTM and CDR2 ANQGSEA. The CDR3 contains 14 residues. V lost 0 bases, J lost 4 bases, and 13 bases lay in between. The CDR3 nucleotides are TGCAGCGTTGAAGATATGGGAAGTACGTACGAGCAGTACTTC. It is translated as CSVEDMGSTYEQYF.

In its sample, this clonotype was seen many times. The chain carries TRBV12-3 or TRBV12-4 and TRBJ2-2, with D maybe TRBD1 (5 bases). The CDR3 extends over 14 amino acids. V dropped 2 bases and J dropped 4 bases, with 8 bases sitting between them. The CDR3 spells CASSLLRATGELFF. DNA of the CDR3: TGTGCCAGCAGTTTACTCAGGGCCACCGGGGAGCTGTTTTTT.

This clonotype has ten or more counts. The chain couples TRBV30 to TRBJ2-1; D is perhaps TRBD1 (6 bases). The CDR3 is 13 amino acids. Trimming took off 3 bases at V and 2 bases at J, with 8 bases between the two ends. The germline V gene encodes CDR1 GTSNPN and CDR2 SVGIG (reference sequence). Here the CDR3 DNA reads TGTGCCTGGAGACAGGGACCCTACAATGAGCAGTTCTTC. It is translated as CAWRQGPYNEQFF.

The J gene is TRBJ2-7, the V gene TRBV6-2 or TRBV6-3; weak D call: TRBD1 (6 bases). The CDR3 sequence is 13 residues long. The V and J ends lost 5 bases and 3 bases respectively, with 11 bases between them. CDR1 is MNHEY and CDR2 is SVGEGT in the germline V gene. The CDR3 nucleotides read TGTGCCAGCAGTATGACAGGCGACTACGAGCAGTACTTC. Protein sequence: CASSMTGDYEQYF.

This clonotype appeared many times. The chain links TRBV7-2 to TRBJ2-1, with 11 bases matching TRBD2. The CDR3 is made up of 15 amino acids. Germline V gene data show CDR1 as SGHTA and CDR2 as FQGNSA. The V and J ends lost 3 bases and 6 bases, in that order; junction bases with no gene match: 4. Written as DNA, the CDR3 is TGTGCCAGCAGCTTTCTAGCGGGGGGAGGCAATGAGCAGTTCTTC. It is translated as CASSFLAGGGNEQFF.

The table lists this clonotype with many counts. The V and J genes are TRBV12-3 or TRBV12-4 and TRBJ1-1, with D possibly being TRBD1 (5 bases). Trimming took 6 bases from V and 0 from J, leaving 11 bases between them. The CDR3 has 14 amino acids. The CDR3 here is CASSAPGLNTEAFF. For the CDR3, the DNA is TGTGCCAGCAGCGCCCCAGGGCTGAACACTGAAGCTTTCTTT.

This clonotype was picked up many times. The genes are TRBV15 and TRBJ2-1, with D possibly matching TRBD2 (6 bases). V dropped 8 bases and J dropped 1 base, with 9 bases sitting between them. CDR3 length equals 13 residues. Germline-derived CDR1 and CDR2 are LNHNV and YYDKDF (reference sequence). The CDR3 loop is CATSGASYNEQFF. CDR3 coding DNA: TGTGCCACCTCGGGAGCGTCCTACAATGAGCAGTTCTTC. Complete variable domain (other parts from reference TRBV15 and TRBJ2-1): DAMVIQNPRYQVTQFGKPVTLSCSQTLNHNVMYWYQQKSSQAPKLLFHYYDKDFNNEADTPDNFQSRRPNTSFCFLDIRSPGLGDTAMYLCATSGASYNEQFFGPGTRLTVL.

This clonotype has a count of ten or more. The genes are TRBV4-3 and TRBJ2-3; TRBD2 is a possible D gene (5 bases). Trimming removed 1 base at V and 3 bases at J, with 11 bases between. Germline V gives CDR1 LGHNA, CDR2 YSLEER. This CDR3 contains 15 residues. The CDR3 loop reads CASSQGELVTDTQYF. CDR3 nucleotides: TGCGCCAGCAGCCAAGGTGAACTAGTAACAGATACGCAGTATTTT.

There are many counts of this clonotype. Here the CDR3 DNA reads TGCAGTGCTAGTCGTAGGGACAGGGTGGTAAGGACTGAAGCTTTCTTT. This translates into CSASRRDRVVRTEAFF. The chain couples TRBV20-1 to TRBJ1-1; 9 nucleotides agree with TRBD1. J was trimmed by 5 bases and V by 3 bases; bases with no gene match: 13. Germline loops: CDR1 DFQATT, CDR2 SNEGSKA (reference sequence). This CDR3 has 16 amino acids.

This clonotype was recorded many times. The V gene is TRBV7-9, the J gene TRBJ1-1; TRBD1 matches 7 bases. CDR1 is SEHNR and CDR2 is FQNEAQ in the germline V gene (reference sequence). Trimming at V came to 6 bases and at J to 0 bases, leaving 4 bases not matched to a gene. CDR3 size: 14 residues. The CDR3 is CASSWDRVNTEAFF. The CDR3 DNA reads TGTGCCAGCAGTTGGGACAGAGTGAACACTGAAGCTTTCTTT.

The chain combines TRBV12-3 or TRBV12-4 with TRBJ2-7; the D gene is possibly TRBD1 (5 bases). V was trimmed by 5 bases and J by 4 bases, leaving 12 bases between them. CDR3 length: 13 amino acids. The CDR3 nucleotides are TGTGCCAGCAGTCCATCGACAGCTTACGAGCAGTACTTC. Translation: CASSPSTAYEQYF.

This clonotype has at least ten counts. J is TRBJ2-1 and V is TRBV7-2; 14 nucleotides agree with TRBD2. This CDR3 spans 18 amino acids. The V gene end was trimmed by 3 bases and the J gene end by 4 bases; junction bases not matched to a gene: 8. Germline values: CDR1 SGHTA, CDR2 FQGNSA. The CDR3 coding sequence is TGTGCCAGCAGCTTTGGGACTAGCGGGAGTTGGCAATACAATGAGCAGTTCTTC. Translated: CASSFGTSGSWQYNEQFF.

This clonotype occurred many times. This CDR3 is CASSQPGERCSYNEQFF. The CDR3 DNA sequence: TGTGCCAGCAGCCAACCGGGGGAGCGGTGCTCCTACAATGAGCAGTTCTTC. The chain is built from TRBV7-4 and TRBJ2-1; D is possibly TRBD2 (6 bases). This CDR3 region has 17 residues. V lost 5 bases and J 0 bases, leaving 17 bases between the germline ends. Per germline, CDR1 SGHVT and CDR2 SQSDAQ.

This clonotype was recorded many times. The rearrangement uses TRBV5-6 and TRBJ2-1, with 7 positions matching TRBD1. The CDR3 is 15 amino acids. Germline CDR1 SGHDT, CDR2 YYEEEE. The V segment lost 4 bases and the J segment 6 bases; nucleotides outside the gene matches: 10. CDR3 bases: TGTGCCAGCAGCACGCCGGGACAGAGTTTCAATGAGCAGTTCTTC. Translation: CASSTPGQSFNEQFF.

The genes are TRBV5-1 and TRBJ2-7; TRBD1 agrees at 9 bases. Germline CDR1 reads SGHRS; CDR2 reads YFSETQ. The ends lost 0 bases at V and 5 bases at J; junction bases unmatched: 9. This CDR3 is 16 amino acids long. CDR3 bases: TGCGCCAGCAGCTTGGGCCACGGGACAGGGTATAACGAGCAGTACTTC. This codes for CASSLGHGTGYNEQYF.

This clonotype was detected ten times or more. The chain links TRBV5-1 to TRBJ1-2, with D unclear. Germline V gives CDR1 SGHRS, CDR2 YFSETQ. V dropped 2 bases and J dropped 2 bases, with 16 bases sitting between them. The CDR3 has 16 residues. The CDR3 coding sequence is TGCGCCAGCAGCTTATCCCTGACTGGATCCAACTATGGCTACACCTTC. It yields the protein CASSLSLTGSNYGYTF. The whole variable domain, remainder taken from reference TRBV5-1 and TRBJ1-2, is KAGVTQTPRYLIKTRGQQVTLSCSPISGHRSVSWYQQTPGQGLQFLFEYFSETQRNKGNFPGRFSGRQFSNSRSEMNVSTLELGDSALYLCASSLSLTGSNYGYTFGSGTRLTVV.

This clonotype was detected ten times or more. The rearrangement links TRBV5-8 to TRBJ1-6; D may be TRBD1 (6 bases). The germline V gene encodes CDR1 SGHTS and CDR2 YDEGEE. CDR3 size: 12 residues. V lost 2 bases, J lost 10 bases, and 7 bases lay in between. The CDR3 is CASSFRGSPLHF. The CDR3 DNA sequence: TGTGCCAGCAGCTTTAGGGGGTCACCCCTCCACTTT.

Many counts were recorded for this clonotype. The CDR3 nucleotides read TGTGCCAGCAGAGCGGGGGGGTTCACAGATACGCAGTATTTT. The encoded protein is CASRAGGFTDTQYF. The chain joins TRBV6-5 to TRBJ2-3; TRBD2 agrees at 10 bases. The V and J ends lost 6 bases and 2 bases, in that order; junction bases with no gene match: 2. The CDR3 length is 14 residues. From germline, CDR1 is MNHEY and CDR2 SVGAGI.

There are many counts of this clonotype. The V call is TRBV12-3 or TRBV12-4, the J call TRBJ1-3; 8 nucleotides line up with TRBD1. The CDR3 is 14 residues long. The V gene end was trimmed by 7 bases and the J gene end by 0 bases; junction bases not matched to a gene: 2. The CDR3 DNA is TGTGCCAGCACCCAGGGGGCCTCTGGAAACACCATATATTTT. This encodes CASTQGASGNTIYF.

This clonotype was seen just once. A much larger clonotype is one base distant, so this may be a read error. The chain has TRBV6-2 or TRBV6-3 and TRBJ2-5; a weak D match, TRBD1 (6 bases). V was trimmed by 6 bases and J by 8 bases, leaving 19 bases between them. Germline assignment: CDR1 MNHEY and CDR2 SVGEGT. The CDR3 length is 14 residues. CDR3 bases: TGTGCCAGCAGCCCACTGGGGACAATAGTAACCCAGTACTTC. Its translation: CASSPLGTIVTQYF.

This clonotype was detected many times. This chain joins TRBV3-1 and TRBJ2-1, with TRBD1 identical over 8 bases. The length of the CDR3 is 16 residues. The germline V gene has CDR1 LGHDT and CDR2 YNNKEL (reference sequence). With V trimmed by 1 base and J by 7 bases, 9 bases remained unmatched. The CDR3 DNA reads as TGTGCCAGCAGCCAAGGATTACGGGACAGGCAGAATGAGCAGTTCTTC. This codes for CASSQGLRDRQNEQFF.

This clonotype has a count of ten or more. V is TRBV28 and J is TRBJ2-5, with D possibly being TRBD2 (6 bases). V gave up 6 bases and J gave up 0 bases, with 14 bases separating them. This CDR3 has 15 residues. CDR1 is MDHEN and CDR2 is SYDVKM in the germline V gene. The CDR3 sequence: CASSPTSLYQETQYF. CDR3 nucleotides: TGTGCCAGCAGCCCAACTAGCTTGTACCAAGAGACCCAGTACTTC.

This clonotype was picked up many times. This rearrangement joins TRBV28 to TRBJ1-6; D unclear. The CDR3 totals 14 residues. Germline loops: CDR1 MDHEN, CDR2 SYDVKM. With 5 bases removed from V and 6 bases from J, the gap between germline ends came to 11 bases. CDR3 sequence (DNA): TGTGCCAGCAGTCTAGCAGAAGTTAATTCACCCCTCCACTTT. Translated, it gives CASSLAEVNSPLHF.

The table lists this clonotype with many counts. The rearrangement uses TRBV20-1 and TRBJ1-2; D might be TRBD1 (6 bases). The CDR3 sequence is 14 residues long. Per germline, CDR1 DFQATT and CDR2 SNEGSKA (reference sequence). V lost 6 bases to trimming and J lost 8 bases, with 22 bases between them. CDR3 in DNA: TGCAGTGCCCTACAGGGACTCGGGTTAGGGGGCTACACCTTC. Its protein product is CSALQGLGLGGYTF.

This clonotype was seen at least ten times. V gene TRBV5-6 combines with J gene TRBJ2-5; D unresolved. Looked up from germline, CDR1 is SGHDT and CDR2 is YYEEEE. V lost 1 base, J lost 1 base, and 5 bases lay in between. The CDR3 is 13 amino acids. CDR3 region: CASSLPSQETQYF. The CDR3 nucleotides are TGTGCCAGCAGCTTGCCTAGCCAAGAGACCCAGTACTTC.